These 23 T cell receptor beta chains were all obtained from the same sample, sequenced in a study of spatial heterogeneity in lung cancer. No antigen is known for these receptors. A single record per CDR3 protein comes from TCRdb applying MiXCR to the 5' RACE reads. The table has several thousand distinct CDR3 sequences, 8.4% seen once. Regarding time point: sample taken at primary tumor resection. Study-wide results and caveats: Expanded alpha and beta TCR counts within tumors tracked tumor mutation counts.

Sequencing used lung tumor tissue, obtained at surgery. These receptors came from a female donor with early-stage non-small cell lung cancer.

This clonotype occurred many times. The chain couples TRBV5-6 to TRBJ2-3, with 14 bases aligning to TRBD2. The germline V gene has CDR1 SGHDT and CDR2 YYEEEE. The V and J ends lost 4 bases and 3 bases, in that order; junction bases with no gene match: 13. The CDR3 sequence is 19 residues long. The CDR3 spells CASSLPGTSGGLGTDTQYF. CDR3 sequence (DNA): TGTGCCAGCAGCCTGCCCGGGACTAGCGGGGGTCTTGGGACAGATACGCAGTATTTT. Full variable domain (remainder filled in from reference TRBV5-6 and TRBJ2-3): DAGVTQSPTHLIKTRGQQVTLRCSPKSGHDTVSWYQQALGQGPQFIFQYYEEEERQRGNFPDRFSGHQFPNYSSELNVNALLLGDSALYLCASSLPGTSGGLGTDTQYFGPGTRLTVL.

This clonotype was detected ten times or more. The V and J genes are TRBV27 and TRBJ1-1; tentative D call: TRBD1 (6 bases). Germline CDR1 is MNHEY and CDR2 is SMNVEV (reference sequence). This CDR3 spans 14 amino acids. V was shortened by 6 bases and J by 4 bases, with 15 bases between the two germline ends. The CDR3 sequence: CASSIYQGSTEAFF. The DNA for the CDR3 is TGTGCCAGCAGCATCTATCAGGGGTCCACTGAAGCTTTCTTT.

Relative to its sample, this clonotype is medium-sized. The rearrangement links TRBV6-1 to TRBJ1-6; unclear D gene. V lost 0 bases to trimming and J lost 5 bases, with 8 bases between them. Germline V gene lookup returns CDR1 MNHNS and CDR2 SASEGT. The CDR3 loop spans 15 amino acids. Here the CDR3 reads CASSEAFGHNSPLHF. CDR3 DNA: TGTGCCAGCAGTGAAGCATTCGGCCATAATTCACCCCTCCACTTT.

This clonotype was recorded many times. The chain is built from TRBV5-1 and TRBJ1-2; a weak D match, TRBD1 (6 bases). CDR1 SGHRS and CDR2 YFSETQ come from the germline V gene. The CDR3 is made up of 13 amino acids. The ends were cut back, 2 bases at V and 2 bases at J, with 7 bases in the middle. The CDR3 is CASSFQGNYGYTF. The DNA of the CDR3 is TGCGCCAGCAGCTTTCAGGGGAACTATGGCTACACCTTC.

The chain links TRBV7-2 to TRBJ1-1, with 9 positions matching TRBD1. Germline CDR1 reads SGHTA; CDR2 reads FQGNSA. V gave up 4 bases and J gave up 5 bases; unmatched junction bases: 8. This CDR3 region has 15 residues. The CDR3 coding sequence is TGTGCCAGCAGCTCCCTACAGGGGGCGCGGACTGAAGCTTTCTTT. Its translation: CASSSLQGARTEAFF.

This clonotype was detected many times. The chain recombines TRBV3-1 with TRBJ1-5; D ambiguous. V was cut by 4 bases and J by 5 bases, with 12 bases left in between. Germline CDR1 and CDR2: LGHDT and YNNKEL (reference sequence). CDR3 length: 14 residues. Here the CDR3 reads CASSPQDGDQPQHF. The CDR3 coding sequence is TGTGCCAGCAGCCCCCAGGACGGGGATCAGCCCCAGCATTTT.

This clonotype has a count of ten or more. The chain combines TRBV5-1 with TRBJ2-3; D is unresolved. The length of the CDR3 is 13 residues. The V gene's germline CDR1 is SGHRS and CDR2 YFSETQ. V lost 0 bases and J 1 base, leaving 3 bases between the germline ends. DNA of the CDR3: TGCGCCAGCAGCTTGGAAGGCACAGATACGCAGTATTTT. This gives the protein CASSLEGTDTQYF.

Ten or more counts support this clonotype. V is TRBV29-1 and J is TRBJ2-5; tentative D call: TRBD2 (6 bases). The CDR3 contains 14 residues. CDR1 SQVTM and CDR2 ANQGSEA come from the germline V gene. V lost 7 bases, J lost 7 bases, and 22 bases lay in between. For the CDR3, the DNA is TGCAGCGCATCGGGACTCTCCGGCGGCGTGACCCAGTACTTC. Residues: CSASGLSGGVTQYF.

This clonotype has ten or more counts. The chain couples TRBV7-2 to TRBJ1-2; no firm D call. The germline CDR1 and CDR2 sequences are SGHTA and FQGNSA. CDR3 length: 15 amino acids. V was pared by 5 bases and J by 4 bases, with 17 bases between. CDR3 sequence: CASSPTQAKAYGYTF. The CDR3 bases are TGTGCCAGCAGCCCTACGCAGGCAAAGGCCTATGGCTACACCTTC.

This clonotype is medium-sized by share. The chain is built from TRBV5-1 and TRBJ1-2; perhaps TRBD1 as D (6 bases). The CDR3 loop spans 13 amino acids. Germline assignment: CDR1 SGHRS and CDR2 YFSETQ. V was clipped by 3 bases and J by 4 bases, with 10 bases between them. CDR3 sequence reads: CASSWDKSYGYTF. The CDR3 nucleotides are TGCGCCAGCAGCTGGGACAAATCCTATGGCTACACCTTC. Using reference TRBV5-1 and TRBJ1-2 for the parts outside the CDR3, the full variable domain is KAGVTQTPRYLIKTRGQQVTLSCSPISGHRSVSWYQQTPGQGLQFLFEYFSETQRNKGNFPGRFSGRQFSNSRSEMNVSTLELGDSALYLCASSWDKSYGYTFGSGTRLTVV.

This clonotype was recorded many times. The V and J genes are TRBV7-2 and TRBJ1-4; tentatively, D is TRBD1 (5 bases). Germline CDR1 SGHTA, CDR2 FQGNSA. The CDR3 runs 16 residues. V lost 5 bases to trimming and J lost 0 bases, with 13 bases between them. The CDR3 nucleotides read TGTGCCAGCAGCCAACAGGCCGGGGCAACTAATGAAAAACTGTTTTTT. It encodes CASSQQAGATNEKLFF. Combining the CDR3 with reference TRBV7-2 and TRBJ1-4 gives the whole variable domain GAGVSQSPSNKVTEKGKDVELRCDPISGHTALYWYRQSLGQGLEFLIYFQGNSAPDKSGLPSDRFSAERTGGSVSTLTIQRTQQEDSAVYLCASSQQAGATNEKLFFGSGTQLSVL.

This clonotype was counted at least ten times. The V and J genes are TRBV20-1 and TRBJ1-5, with unresolved D. Germline V gives CDR1 DFQATT, CDR2 SNEGSKA (reference sequence). The CDR3 totals 14 residues. The V gene lost 2 bases and the J gene lost 10 bases, with 18 bases spanning the gap. In DNA form, the CDR3 reads TGCAGTGCTAGATCCCGGACGGCCATAGAACCCCAGCATTTT. Translation: CSARSRTAIEPQHF.

Within the sample, this clonotype is medium-sized. The J gene is TRBJ2-7, the V gene TRBV19; D possibly uses TRBD1 or TRBD2 (5 bases each). CDR1 is LNHDA and CDR2 is SQIVND in the germline V gene (reference sequence). Trimming stripped 5 bases from V and 9 bases from J, with 14 bases between. The CDR3 is 12 amino acids. In DNA form, the CDR3 reads TGTGCCAGTAGTTCCCTGGAGGACACGCAGTACGTC. Protein sequence: CASSSLEDTQYV.

This clonotype was detected ten times or more. The chain links TRBV27 to TRBJ2-4; 8 bases line up with TRBD1. V was clipped by 6 bases and J by 1 base; unmatched bases: 11. Germline values: CDR1 MNHEY, CDR2 SMNVEV (reference sequence). The length of the CDR3 is 17 residues. CDR3 sequence reads: CASRGQVPYLAKNIQYF. DNA of the CDR3: TGTGCCAGCAGGGGACAGGTTCCCTACCTTGCCAAAAACATTCAGTACTTC.

This clonotype is labeled medium-sized. The chain employs TRBV12-3 or TRBV12-4 and TRBJ2-1; D remains ambiguous. CDR3 length: 11 amino acids. Trimming shortened V by 1 base and J by 5 bases, and 0 bases separated the two germline ends. The CDR3 nucleotides are TGTGCCAGCAGTTTAGACAATGAGCAGTTCTTC. Translation gives CASSLDNEQFF.

This clonotype has a count of ten or more. A read error may produce the germline difference seen at one junction end. The V gene is TRBV7-7, the J gene TRBJ2-5, with 8 nucleotides matching TRBD1. This CDR3 is 15 amino acids long. Germline assignment: CDR1 SSHAT and CDR2 FNYEAQ (reference sequence). In DNA form, the CDR3 reads TGTGCTAGCAGCGGAAAGCCGGACAGGGCGGAGACCCAGTACTTC. Residues: CASSGKPDRAETQYF.

This clonotype has ten or more counts. The chain combines TRBV7-8 with TRBJ2-3; D remains ambiguous. Germline V gene lookup returns CDR1 SGHVS and CDR2 FQNEAQ. This CDR3 has 14 amino acids. The V end lost 2 bases, the J end lost 1 base, and 7 bases lay between the germline ends. The CDR3 DNA reads as TGTGCCAGCAGCTTATCCAAGGGCACAGATACGCAGTATTTT. This encodes CASSLSKGTDTQYF.

This clonotype was picked up many times. This chain uses TRBV12-3 or TRBV12-4 with TRBJ2-2, with D tentatively TRBD1 or TRBD2 (5 bases each). Trimming left V 4 bases short and J 2 bases short, with 14 bases between. The length of the CDR3 is 16 residues. For the CDR3, the DNA is TGTGCCAGCAGTTATGGTACCGGGGCTAACACCGGGGAGCTGTTTTTT. Encoded protein: CASSYGTGANTGELFF.

The J gene is TRBJ2-7, the V gene TRBV5-1; TRBD2 agrees at 7 bases. V was pared by 4 bases and J by 6 bases, with 10 bases of the junction left unmatched. The length of the CDR3 is 14 residues. The germline V gene has CDR1 SGHRS and CDR2 YFSETQ. CDR3 protein: CASSPRSGDGEQYV. The CDR3 DNA reads as TGCGCCAGCAGCCCCCGCAGCGGGGACGGCGAGCAGTACGTC.

Worth noting for this clonotype: This clone may be a read error of a much larger clone one base away. The rearrangement joins TRBV19 to TRBJ1-1; D may be TRBD1 (5 bases). CDR3 length: 18 amino acids. V lost 9 bases, J lost 5 bases, and 31 bases lay in between. Per germline, CDR1 LNHDA and CDR2 SQIVND (reference sequence). The CDR3 DNA sequence: TGTGCCAGCACCTCCCGGAAGGGAAAGGGGTCGGCGGGAACTGAAGCTTTCTTT. Translation: CASTSRKGKGSAGTEAFF.

In its sample, this clonotype was seen many times. The V call is TRBV12-3 or TRBV12-4, the J call TRBJ2-7, with 7 bases aligning to TRBD1. The CDR3 extends over 11 amino acids. Trimming at V came to 4 bases and at J to 6 bases, leaving 0 bases not matched to a gene. DNA for the CDR3: TGTGCCAGCAGTTCAGGGGGCGAGCAGTACTTC. Translation: CASSSGGEQYF.

This clonotype was seen at least ten times. The V gene is TRBV18, the J gene TRBJ1-1; tentatively, D is TRBD1 (5 bases). The germline V and J ends were trimmed by 3 bases and 4 bases, with 9 bases remaining between them. Per the germline V gene, CDR1 is KGHSH and CDR2 is LQKENI. The CDR3 contains 13 residues. The CDR3 coding sequence is TGTGCCAGCTCACCCACCGGGGCCACTGAAGCTTTCTTT. Translated: CASSPTGATEAFF.

By proportion, this clonotype is medium-sized. The genes are TRBV5-1 and TRBJ2-1, with D perhaps matching TRBD1 or TRBD2 (5 bases each). V was cut by 4 bases and J by 0 bases, with 20 bases left in between. This CDR3 region has 18 residues. Per germline, CDR1 SGHRS and CDR2 YFSETQ. CDR3: CASSPPPRDGLSYNEQFF. In DNA, the CDR3 is TGCGCCAGCAGCCCCCCTCCCCGGGACGGACTCTCCTACAATGAGCAGTTCTTC.